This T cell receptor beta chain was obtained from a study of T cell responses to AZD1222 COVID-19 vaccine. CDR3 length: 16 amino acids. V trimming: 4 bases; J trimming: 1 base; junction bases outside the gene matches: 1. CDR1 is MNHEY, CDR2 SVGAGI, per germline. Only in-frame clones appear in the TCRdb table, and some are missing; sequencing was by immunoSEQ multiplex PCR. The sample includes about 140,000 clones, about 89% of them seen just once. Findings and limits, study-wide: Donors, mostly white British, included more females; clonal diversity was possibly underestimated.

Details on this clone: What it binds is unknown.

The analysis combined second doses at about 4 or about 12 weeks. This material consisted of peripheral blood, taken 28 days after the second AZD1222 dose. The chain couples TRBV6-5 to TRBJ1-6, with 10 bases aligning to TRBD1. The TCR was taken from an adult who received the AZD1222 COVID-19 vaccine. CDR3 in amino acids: CASSLDRGSYNSPLHF. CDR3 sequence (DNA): TGTGCCAGCAGTTTGGACAGGGGGTCCTATAATTCACCCCTCCACTTT.